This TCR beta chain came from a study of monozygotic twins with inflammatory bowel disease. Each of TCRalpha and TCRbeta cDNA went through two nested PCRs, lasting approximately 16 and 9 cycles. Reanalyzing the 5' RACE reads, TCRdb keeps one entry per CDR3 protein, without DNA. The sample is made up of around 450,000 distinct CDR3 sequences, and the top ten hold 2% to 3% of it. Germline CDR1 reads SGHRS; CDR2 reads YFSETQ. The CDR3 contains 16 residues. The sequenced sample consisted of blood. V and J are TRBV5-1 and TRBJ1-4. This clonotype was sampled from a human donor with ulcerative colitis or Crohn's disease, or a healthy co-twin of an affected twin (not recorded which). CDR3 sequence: CASSPSTGKPNEKLLF.